This T cell receptor beta chain was sequenced during a study of response to subunit inactivated influenza vaccine. TCRdb ran MiXCR on the RT-PCR reads and lists one entry per CDR3 protein. The repertoire holds some 500,000 distinct CDR3 sequences, 16% seen once, with roughly 3.1% in the top ten. Study results and limitations: Authors suggested that a seasonal influenza vaccination recruits few new T cells each time.

Comments on this clonotype: Antigen specificity is unknown. The junction departs from the called germline gene at one end, perhaps through a read error.

Sequencing used CD4+ T cells sorted from PBMCs, obtained roughly 24 months after vaccination. The sequence derives from a man between 45 and 75 years old who received an inactivated influenza vaccine.

DNA for the CDR3: TGTGCCAGCAGACAAGGGGGGGAAGGATGGAAACTGTTTTTT. This encodes CASRQGGEGWKLFF. This chain links TRBV3-1 with TRBJ1-4; maybe TRBD1 (6 bases). In germline, CDR1 is LGHDT, CDR2 YNNKEL (reference sequence). CDR3 length: 14 amino acids.